This T cell receptor beta chain was recovered during a study of blood T cell repertoires in COVID-19. For the study at large: PBMCs, B-cell-depleted T cells, or T cells provided the cDNA or gDNA that made up the material.

The germline V gene has CDR1 MNHEY and CDR2 SVGAGI. V trimming: 0 bases; J trimming: 8 bases; junction bases outside the gene matches: 3. This CDR3 comprises 15 residues. Using immunoSEQ multiplex PCR, the repertoire was profiled, and TCRdb retains in-frame clones only, with some absent. The sample holds about 270,000 clones, 82% seen once. Of note for this clone: Other DNA variants within this sample encode the same CDR3.

This clonotype originated in a woman between 18 and 29 years old with acute or convalescent COVID-19. Input material: peripheral blood. V is TRBV6-5 and J is TRBJ1-6; 8 bases map to TRBD1. The CDR3 reads CASSYSQGAYSPLHF. The DNA for the CDR3 is TGTGCCAGCAGTTACTCGCAGGGGGCATATTCACCCCTCCACTTT.